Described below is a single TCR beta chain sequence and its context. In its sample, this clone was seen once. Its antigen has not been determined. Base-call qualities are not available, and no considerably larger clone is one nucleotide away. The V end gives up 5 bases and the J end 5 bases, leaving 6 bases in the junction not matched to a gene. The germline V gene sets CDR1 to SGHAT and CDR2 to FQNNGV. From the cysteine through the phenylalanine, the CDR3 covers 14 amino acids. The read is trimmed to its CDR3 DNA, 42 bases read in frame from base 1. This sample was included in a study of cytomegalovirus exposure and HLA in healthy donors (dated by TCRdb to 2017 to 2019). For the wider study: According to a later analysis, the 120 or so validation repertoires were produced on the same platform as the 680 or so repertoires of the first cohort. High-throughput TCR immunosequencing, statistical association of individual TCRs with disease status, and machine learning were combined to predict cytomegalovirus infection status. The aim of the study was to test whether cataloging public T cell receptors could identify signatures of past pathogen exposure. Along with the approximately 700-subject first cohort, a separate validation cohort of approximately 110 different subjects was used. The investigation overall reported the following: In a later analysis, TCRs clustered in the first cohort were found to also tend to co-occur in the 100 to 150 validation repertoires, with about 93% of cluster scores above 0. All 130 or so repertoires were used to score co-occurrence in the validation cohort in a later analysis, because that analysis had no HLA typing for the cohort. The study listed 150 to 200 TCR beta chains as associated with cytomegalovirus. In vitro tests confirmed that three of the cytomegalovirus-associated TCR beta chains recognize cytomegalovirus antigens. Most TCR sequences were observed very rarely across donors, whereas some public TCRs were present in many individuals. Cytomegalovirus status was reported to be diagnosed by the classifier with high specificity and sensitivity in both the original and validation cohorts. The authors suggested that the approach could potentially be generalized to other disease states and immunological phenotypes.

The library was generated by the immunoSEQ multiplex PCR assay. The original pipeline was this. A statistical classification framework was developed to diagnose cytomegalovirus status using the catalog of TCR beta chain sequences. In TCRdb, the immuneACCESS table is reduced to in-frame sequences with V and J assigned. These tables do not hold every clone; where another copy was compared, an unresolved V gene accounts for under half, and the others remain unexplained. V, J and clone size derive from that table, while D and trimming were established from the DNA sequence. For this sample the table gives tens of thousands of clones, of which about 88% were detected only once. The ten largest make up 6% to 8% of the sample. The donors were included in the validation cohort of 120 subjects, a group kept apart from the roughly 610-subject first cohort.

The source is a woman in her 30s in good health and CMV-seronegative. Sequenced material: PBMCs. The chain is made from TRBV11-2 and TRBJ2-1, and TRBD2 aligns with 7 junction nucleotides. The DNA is TGTGCCAGCAGCATGAGCGGGAACAACAATGAGCAGTTCTTC. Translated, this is CASSMSGNNNEQFF.